The clone carrying this T cell receptor (beta chain) came up many times. A minimum of 6.5 million PBMCs was isolated per sample. The data belong to a study of blood T cells in healthy people across ages. It was with a sample-barcoded 5' primer and a J-beta primer mix that a second PCR of roughly 6 to 11 cycles was run. TCRdb recomputed calls from the 5' RACE reads with MiXCR, one row per CDR3 protein. The data show hundreds of thousands of distinct CDR3 sequences, around 41% seen once. The CDR3 is 13 amino acids. The ends were cut back, 3 bases at V and 6 bases at J, with 10 bases in the middle. CDR1 is MGHDK, CDR2 SYGVNS, per germline.

Input material: blood. The TCR sequence derives from a man older than 75 in good health. V and J are TRBV25-1 and TRBJ2-3, with no clear D. The CDR3 region has the DNA TGTGCCAGCAGTGACGTGCCAATGGATACGCAGTATTTT. This gives the protein CASSDVPMDTQYF.